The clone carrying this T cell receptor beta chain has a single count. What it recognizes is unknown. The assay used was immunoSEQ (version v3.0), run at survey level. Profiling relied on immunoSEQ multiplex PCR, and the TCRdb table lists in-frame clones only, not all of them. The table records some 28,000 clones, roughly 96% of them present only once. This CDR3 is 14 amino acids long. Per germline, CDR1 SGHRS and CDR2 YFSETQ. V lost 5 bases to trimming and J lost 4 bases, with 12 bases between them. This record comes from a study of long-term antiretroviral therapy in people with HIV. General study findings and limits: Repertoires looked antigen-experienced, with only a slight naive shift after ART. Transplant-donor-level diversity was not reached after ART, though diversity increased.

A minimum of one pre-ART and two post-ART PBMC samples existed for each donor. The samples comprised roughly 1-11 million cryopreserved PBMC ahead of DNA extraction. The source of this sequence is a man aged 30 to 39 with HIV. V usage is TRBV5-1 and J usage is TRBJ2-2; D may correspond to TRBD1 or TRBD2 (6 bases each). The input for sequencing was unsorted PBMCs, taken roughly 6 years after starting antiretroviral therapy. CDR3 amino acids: CASSRRGATGELFF. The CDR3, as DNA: TGCGCCAGCAGTCGGAGGGGGGCCACCGGGGAGCTGTTTTTT. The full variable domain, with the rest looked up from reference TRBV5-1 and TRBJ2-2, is KAGVTQTPRYLIKTRGQQVTLSCSPISGHRSVSWYQQTPGQGLQFLFEYFSETQRNKGNFPGRFSGRQFSNSRSEMNVSTLELGDSALYLCASSRRGATGELFFGEGSRLTVL.